Each of the 7 T cell receptor beta chains below was sequenced from the same sample in a study of T cell clonotyping in hematopoietic cell transplantation. The table came from immunoSEQ multiplex PCR; TCRdb's copy has only in-frame clones and leaves some out. This sample yields roughly 49,000 clones, of which under 90% are seen a single time; about 6.1% belongs to the top ten. Noted time point: recipient sample about 28 days before transplant, after cytoreduction. The source was peripheral blood mononuclear cells, collected before stem cell transplant. The source of these receptors is a man in his 60s with biphenotypic leukemia. Some clones in this sample may be carry-over from other donors' samples.

This chain joins TRBV10-3 and TRBJ2-7; 10 bases fit TRBD1. The CDR3 sequence is 14 residues long. V lost 6 bases and J lost 3; bases outside the gene matches: 5. Looked up from germline, CDR1 is ENHRY and CDR2 is SYGVKD. CDR3 in amino acids: CAIRGQGGSYEQYF. The CDR3 DNA reads as TGTGCCATCAGAGGACAGGGGGGCAGCTACGAGCAGTACTTC.

J is TRBJ1-2 and V is TRBV5-4; D uncertain. Trimming removed 0 bases from V and 7 bases from J, with 10 bases in between. Germline CDR1 and CDR2: SGHNT and YYREEE (reference sequence). The CDR3 runs to 13 residues. CDR3 amino acids: CASSLAAGSGYTF. In DNA form, the CDR3 reads TGTGCCAGCAGCTTGGCGGCCGGGAGTGGCTACACCTTC.

The chain combines TRBV30 with TRBJ1-2; D gene ambiguous. Germline CDR1 is GTSNPN and CDR2 is SVGIG (reference sequence). The V gene lost 1 base and the J gene lost 4 bases, with 4 bases spanning the gap. CDR3 size: 11 residues. In DNA form, the CDR3 reads TGTGCCTGGAGTGCGCTCTATGGCTACACCTTC. Translation gives CAWSALYGYTF.

This rearrangement joins TRBV11-1 to TRBJ2-7; tentative D call: TRBD2 (6 bases). Germline CDR1 SGHAT, CDR2 FQDESV (reference sequence). V lost 5 bases and J lost 6, with 17 bases in between. The CDR3 loop spans 14 amino acids. The CDR3 DNA sequence: TGTGCCAGCAGCCGGGGGAGAGAGCGCCGCGAGCAGTACTTC. Translating gives CASSRGRERREQYF.

This sequence joins TRBV15 and TRBJ2-2, with D uncertain. Germline V gives CDR1 LNHNV, CDR2 YYDKDF (reference sequence). The CDR3 loop spans 14 amino acids. V was clipped by 4 bases and J by 3 bases, with 9 bases between them. Here the CDR3 reads CATSTFRYTGELFF. The CDR3 DNA reads as TGTGCCACCAGCACATTCCGATACACCGGGGAGCTGTTTTTT. The whole variable domain, filled in from reference TRBV15 and TRBJ2-2, reads DAMVIQNPRYQVTQFGKPVTLSCSQTLNHNVMYWYQQKSSQAPKLLFHYYDKDFNNEADTPDNFQSRRPNTSFCFLDIRSPGLGDTAMYLCATSTFRYTGELFFGEGSRLTVL.

As DNA, the CDR3 is TGTGCCAGCAGTGAATTGTGGCAGGAAAATGGCTACACCTTC. Amino acid sequence: CASSELWQENGYTF. The chain recombines TRBV6-1 with TRBJ1-2; no clear D gene. Trimming stripped 2 bases from V and 6 bases from J, with 13 bases between. The CDR3 totals 14 residues. Germline lookup yields CDR1 MNHNS and CDR2 SASEGT.

V usage is TRBV13 and J usage is TRBJ2-5; the D call may be TRBD1 or TRBD2 (6 bases each). The CDR3 runs 14 residues. The V gene's germline CDR1 is PRHDT and CDR2 FYEKMQ (reference sequence). V lost 1 base to trimming and J lost 5 bases, with 11 bases between them. Written as DNA, the CDR3 is TGTGCCAGCAGCTTAGTAGGGGGGAAGGAGACCCAGTACTTC. Translating gives CASSLVGGKETQYF.